The next 4 T cell receptor beta chains were all read from a single sample in a study of molecular identifiers for immune sequencing clone quantification. TCRdb analysed the PCR reads with MiXCR anew, one entry per CDR3 protein. The sample holds around 470,000 distinct CDR3 sequences, around 25% seen once. The sequenced sample consisted of naive CD8+ T cells from blood, with Jurkat cell RNA spiked in. Subset indicated: FACS-sorted CD8+CD4-CCR7+CD45RA+ naive T cells. The origin of the receptors is a human donor in good health. Some libraries in this study had Jurkat cell RNA spiked in.

This rearrangement joins TRBV2 to TRBJ2-1, with 7 bases aligning to TRBD1. The CDR3 sequence is 15 residues long. Germline loops: CDR1 SNHLY, CDR2 FYNNEI. Germline trimming cut 6 bases from V and 1 base from J; bases unmatched to any gene: 6. The DNA for the CDR3 is TGTGCCAGCAGAGAGACAGGGCCGTCCTACAATGAGCAGTTCTTC. It specifies CASRETGPSYNEQFF.

V and J are TRBV12-3 or TRBV12-4 and TRBJ2-3; D is perhaps TRBD1 or TRBD2 (5 bases each). The CDR3 runs 15 residues. Trimming cost V 4 bases and J 3 bases, with 14 bases left between them. The CDR3 region is CASSWGRLQTDTQYF. The CDR3 nucleotides are TGTGCCAGCAGTTGGGGACGTTTGCAGACAGATACGCAGTATTTT.

This clonotype showed up just a few times. V and J are TRBV27 and TRBJ2-7; 12 nucleotides align to TRBD2. The ends lost 3 bases at V and 5 bases at J; junction bases unmatched: 8. Germline lookup yields CDR1 MNHEY and CDR2 SMNVEV (reference sequence). The CDR3 extends over 16 amino acids. CDR3 amino acids: CASSFQPGLAGHEQYF. CDR3 bases: TGTGCCAGCAGTTTCCAACCGGGACTAGCGGGTCACGAGCAGTACTTC.

This clonotype showed up many times. The CDR3 region is CASSRTLGLAGGPDTQYF. The CDR3 nucleotides read TGTGCCAGCAGCCGCACACTCGGACTAGCGGGAGGGCCAGATACGCAGTATTTT. V gene TRBV7-9 combines with J gene TRBJ2-3; TRBD2 matches at 15 bases. Germline CDR1 and CDR2: SEHNR and FQNEAQ (reference sequence). This CDR3 region has 18 residues. With V trimmed by 5 bases and J by 4 bases, 10 bases remained unmatched. The variable domain in full, with the rest retrieved from reference TRBV7-9 and TRBJ2-3, is DTGVSQNPRHKITKRGQNVTFRCDPISEHNRLYWYRQTLGQGPEFLTYFQNEAQLEKSRLLSDRFSAERPKGSFSTLEIQRTEQGDSAMYLCASSRTLGLAGGPDTQYFGPGTRLTVL.